These 13 T cell receptor beta chains were all obtained from the same sample, sequenced in a study of metastatic and nonmetastatic thyroid tumors. Patients were all untreated before their thyroid surgery. With MiXCR, TCRdb called clones anew from the PCR reads. Of about 13,000 clones detected, around 25% appear once; the ten largest clones hold about 12%. Sequenced material: adjacent normal tissue. The receptors here all came from a female donor with papillary thyroid cancer or a benign thyroid nodule (not recorded which). Some clones in this sample may be carry-over from other donors' samples.

This clone was seen many times. This sequence joins TRBV6-4 and TRBJ2-1, with TRBD2 matching 11 bases. The germline gives CDR1 MRHNA, CDR2 SNTAGT. After removal of 6 bases from V and 6 bases from J, the junction contained 22 bases not matched to a gene. The CDR3 is 20 amino acids. The CDR3 region has the DNA TGTGCCAGCAGCGACCTACAGGGTCCTAGCGGGAGGAATAGGCGCAATGAGCAGTTCTTC. Translation gives CASSDLQGPSGRNRRNEQFF.

This clone qualifies as medium-sized. The V gene is TRBV5-5, the J gene TRBJ2-7; D is possibly TRBD2 (5 bases). Germline V CDR1 and CDR2: SGHKS, YYEKEE (reference sequence). The CDR3 length is 14 residues. V lost 6 bases and J lost 1, with 14 bases in between. The CDR3 spells CASTPWTGSYEQYF. Here the CDR3 DNA reads TGTGCCAGCACCCCTTGGACTGGTTCCTACGAGCAGTACTTC. Drawing the rest from reference TRBV5-5 and TRBJ2-7, the complete variable domain is DAGVTQSPTHLIKTRGQQVTLRCSPISGHKSVSWYQQVLGQGPQFIFQYYEKEERGRGNFPDRFSARQFPNYSSELNVNALLLGDSALYLCASTPWTGSYEQYFGPGTRLTVT.

This clone has ten or more counts. The chain links TRBV20-1 to TRBJ1-2; possible D gene TRBD1, 6 bases. The CDR3 consists of 13 residues. V lost 4 bases and J lost 7, with 16 bases in between. Germline values: CDR1 DFQATT, CDR2 SNEGSKA (reference sequence). DNA of the CDR3: TGCAGTGCTATGAGCCACAGGGAGGGTGGCTACACCTTC. This encodes CSAMSHREGGYTF.

In this sample, this clone is medium-sized. The genes are TRBV12-3 or TRBV12-4 and TRBJ1-5, with a tentative D call TRBD1 (5 bases). This CDR3 contains 16 residues. Between the trimmed V and J ends, which lost 6 bases and 0 bases, there was a span of 15 bases. CDR3 nucleotide sequence: TGTGCCAGCAGCACCCAGGGCCCCTATAGCAATCAGCCCCAGCATTTT. Protein: CASSTQGPYSNQPQHF.

The rearrangement joins TRBV5-6 to TRBJ2-2; D gene uncertain. With 0 bases removed from V and 2 bases from J, the gap between germline ends came to 8 bases. The CDR3 totals 15 residues. Per the germline V gene, CDR1 is SGHDT and CDR2 is YYEEEE. The CDR3 region has the DNA TGTGCCAGCAGCTTGGTCGACTTTAACACCGGGGAGCTGTTTTTT. This codes for CASSLVDFNTGELFF. Complete variable domain (other parts from reference TRBV5-6 and TRBJ2-2): DAGVTQSPTHLIKTRGQQVTLRCSPKSGHDTVSWYQQALGQGPQFIFQYYEEEERQRGNFPDRFSGHQFPNYSSELNVNALLLGDSALYLCASSLVDFNTGELFFGEGSRLTVL.

This clone occurred many times. V is TRBV30 and J is TRBJ2-1; 13 bases agree with TRBD2. This CDR3 is 16 amino acids long. J gave up 9 bases and V 0 bases, and 8 bases lay outside the gene matches. Germline CDR1 reads GTSNPN; CDR2 reads SVGIG (reference sequence). CDR3 residues: CAWSVQVGLAGFEQFF. CDR3 DNA: TGTGCCTGGAGTGTACAGGTGGGACTAGCGGGATTTGAGCAGTTCTTC.

The sample holds many counts of this clone. This chain uses TRBV12-5 with TRBJ2-1; TRBD1 matches 7 bases. V shed 9 bases and J 10 bases; nucleotides not matched to a gene: 12. In germline, CDR1 is LGHNT, CDR2 FRNRAP. The CDR3 extends over 13 amino acids. CDR3 sequence: CASQGVGFSEQFF. The CDR3 DNA is TGTGCTAGCCAGGGGGTTGGGTTCAGCGAGCAGTTCTTC.

Note on this clone: The junction departs from germline at one end; a sequencing error may be responsible. The rearrangement links TRBV20-1 to TRBJ1-5; D is undetermined. CDR3 length: 14 amino acids. The germline gives CDR1 DFQATT, CDR2 SNEGSKA (reference sequence). CDR3 nucleotide sequence: TGCAGTGCTAGGGCTCCCGGGGTGGATCAGCACCAGCATTTT. Translated: CSARAPGVDQHQHF.

CDR3 DNA sequence: TGTGCCAGCAGAGGGAACTATGGCTACACCTTC. Translation gives CASRGNYGYTF. The V call is TRBV12-3 or TRBV12-4, the J call TRBJ1-2; unclear D gene. This CDR3 comprises 11 residues. Trimming removed 6 bases from V and 2 bases from J, with 4 bases in between.

This clone is labeled medium-sized. This chain joins TRBV28 and TRBJ2-2; D not certain. The CDR3 extends over 12 amino acids. CDR1 and CDR2 from the germline V gene are MDHEN and SYDVKM. The V end was cut by 3 bases, the J end by 7 bases, with 6 bases between. The CDR3 spells CASSFFGGELFF. DNA for the CDR3: TGTGCCAGCAGTTTTTTTGGCGGGGAGCTGTTTTTT.

At least ten counts were recorded for this clone. V usage is TRBV4-2 and J usage is TRBJ2-1, with D maybe TRBD1 (6 bases). Germline CDR1 LGHNA, CDR2 YNFKEQ. CDR3 size: 16 residues. V was shortened by 1 base and J by 10 bases, with 20 bases between the two germline ends. The CDR3 is CASSQVSPTKGEEQFF. The CDR3 DNA reads TGTGCCAGCAGCCAAGTGAGTCCCACTAAGGGGGAGGAGCAGTTCTTC.

This clone occurred a few times. One end of the junction is discordant with germline, which a read error may explain. The genes are TRBV6-4 and TRBJ2-1; TRBD2 aligns across 8 bases. The CDR3 is 15 amino acids. Germline CDR1 and CDR2: MRHNA and SNTAGT. The CDR3 spells CASSYSAGGNNEQFF. DNA for the CDR3: TGTGCCAGCAGTTACTCGGCGGGAGGTAACAATGAGCAGTTCTTC.

In this sample, this clone is medium-sized. V and J are TRBV30 and TRBJ1-2; no firm D call. Germline CDR1 is GTSNPN and CDR2 is SVGIG (reference sequence). V lost 4 bases and J lost 6, with 15 bases in between. The length of the CDR3 is 13 residues. The CDR3 loop reads CAWKEAGSHGYTF. The CDR3 DNA reads as TGTGCCTGGAAGGAAGCGGGGAGCCATGGCTACACCTTC.